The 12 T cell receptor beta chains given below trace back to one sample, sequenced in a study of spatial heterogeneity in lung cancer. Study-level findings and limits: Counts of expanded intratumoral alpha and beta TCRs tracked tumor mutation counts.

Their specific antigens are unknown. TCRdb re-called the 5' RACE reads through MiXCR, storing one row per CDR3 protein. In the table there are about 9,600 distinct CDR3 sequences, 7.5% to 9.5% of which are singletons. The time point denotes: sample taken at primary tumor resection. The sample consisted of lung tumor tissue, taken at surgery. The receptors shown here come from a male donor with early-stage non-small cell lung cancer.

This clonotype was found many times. CDR3 loop: CASSVGPSGSVETQYF. The CDR3 nucleotides read TGTGCCAGCAGCGTTGGCCCTAGCGGGAGTGTGGAGACCCAGTACTTC. The chain uses TRBV9 and TRBJ2-5, with 10 bases identical to TRBD2. Germline trimming cut 2 bases from V and 5 bases from J; bases unmatched to any gene: 9. The germline CDR1 and CDR2 sequences are SGDLS and YYNGEE. The CDR3 has 16 residues.

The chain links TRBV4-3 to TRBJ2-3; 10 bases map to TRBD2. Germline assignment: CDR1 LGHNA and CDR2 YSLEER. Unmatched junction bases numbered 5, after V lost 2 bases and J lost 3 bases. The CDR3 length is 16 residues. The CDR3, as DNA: TGCGCCAGCAGCCAAACACTAGCGGGGAGAACAGATACGCAGTATTTT. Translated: CASSQTLAGRTDTQYF.

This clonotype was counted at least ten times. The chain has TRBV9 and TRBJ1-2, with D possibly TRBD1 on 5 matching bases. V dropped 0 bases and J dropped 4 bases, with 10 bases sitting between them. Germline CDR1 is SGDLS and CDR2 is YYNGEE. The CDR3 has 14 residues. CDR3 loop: CASSVGGQGYGYTF. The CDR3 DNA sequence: TGTGCCAGCAGCGTAGGAGGGCAGGGCTATGGCTACACCTTC. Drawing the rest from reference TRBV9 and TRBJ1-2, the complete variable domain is DSGVTQTPKHLITATGQRVTLRCSPRSGDLSVYWYQQSLDQGLQFLIQYYNGEERAKGNILERFSAQQFPDLHSELNLSSLELGDSALYFCASSVGGQGYGYTFGSGTRLTVV.

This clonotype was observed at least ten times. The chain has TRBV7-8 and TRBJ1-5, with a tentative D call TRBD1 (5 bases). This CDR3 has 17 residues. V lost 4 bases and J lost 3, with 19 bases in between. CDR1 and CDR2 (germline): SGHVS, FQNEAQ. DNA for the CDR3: TGTGCCAGCAGCTCCCGGGGCAGGGCTACCGTCAATCAGCCCCAGCATTTT. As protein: CASSSRGRATVNQPQHF.

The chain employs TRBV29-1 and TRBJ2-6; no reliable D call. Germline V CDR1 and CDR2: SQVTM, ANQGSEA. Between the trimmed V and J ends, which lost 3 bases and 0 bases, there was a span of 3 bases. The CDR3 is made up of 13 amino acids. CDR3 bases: TGCAGCGTTGAGAGCTCTGGGGCCAACGTCCTGACTTTC. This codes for CSVESSGANVLTF.

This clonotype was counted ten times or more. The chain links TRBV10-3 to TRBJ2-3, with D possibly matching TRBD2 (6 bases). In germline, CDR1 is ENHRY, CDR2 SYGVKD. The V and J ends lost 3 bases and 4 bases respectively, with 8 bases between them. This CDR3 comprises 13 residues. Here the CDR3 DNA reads TGTGCCATCAGTGAAGGAGGGTCAGATACGCAGTATTTT. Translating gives CAISEGGSDTQYF.

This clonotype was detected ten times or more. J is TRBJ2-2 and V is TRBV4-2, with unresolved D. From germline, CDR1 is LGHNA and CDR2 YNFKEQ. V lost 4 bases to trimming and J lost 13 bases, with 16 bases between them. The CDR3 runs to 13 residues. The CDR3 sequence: CASSPDKGVALFF. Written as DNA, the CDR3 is TGTGCCAGCAGCCCTGATAAAGGAGTTGCGCTGTTTTTT.

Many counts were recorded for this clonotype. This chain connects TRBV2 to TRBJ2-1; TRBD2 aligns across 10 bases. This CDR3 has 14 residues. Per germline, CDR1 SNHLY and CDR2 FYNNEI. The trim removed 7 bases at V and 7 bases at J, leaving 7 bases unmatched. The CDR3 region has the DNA TGTGCCAGCAATACCCTAGCGGGGGCGAATGAGCAGTTCTTC. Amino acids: CASNTLAGANEQFF.

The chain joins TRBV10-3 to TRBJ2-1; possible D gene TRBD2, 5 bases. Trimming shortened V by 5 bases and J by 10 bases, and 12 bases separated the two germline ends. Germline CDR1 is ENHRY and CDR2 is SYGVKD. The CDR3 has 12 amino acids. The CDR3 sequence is CAISPAGSEQFF. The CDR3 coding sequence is TGTGCCATCAGTCCCGCGGGTAGCGAGCAGTTCTTC.

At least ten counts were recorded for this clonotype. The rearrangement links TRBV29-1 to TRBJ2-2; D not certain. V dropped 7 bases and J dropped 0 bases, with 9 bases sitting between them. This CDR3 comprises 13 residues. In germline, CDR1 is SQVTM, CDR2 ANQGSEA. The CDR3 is CSDGQSNTGELFF. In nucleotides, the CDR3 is TGCAGCGACGGGCAGTCGAACACCGGGGAGCTGTTTTTT.

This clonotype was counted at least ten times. CDR3 in amino acids: CASSHKRGVTDTQYF. CDR3 nucleotides: TGTGCCAGCTCACACAAGCGGGGTGTCACAGATACGCAGTATTTT. The rearrangement links TRBV18 to TRBJ2-3; 7 bases line up with TRBD2. Germline CDR1 is KGHSH and CDR2 is LQKENI. The ends lost 4 bases at V and 2 bases at J; junction bases unmatched: 6. CDR3 size: 15 residues.

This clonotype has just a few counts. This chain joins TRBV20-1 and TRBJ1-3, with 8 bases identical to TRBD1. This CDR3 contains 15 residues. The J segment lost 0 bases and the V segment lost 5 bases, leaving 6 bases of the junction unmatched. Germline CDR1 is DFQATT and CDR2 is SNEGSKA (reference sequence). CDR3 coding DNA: TGCAGTGCTCTCCGGACAGGGTCCTCTGGAAACACCATATATTTT. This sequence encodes CSALRTGSSGNTIYF.